A selection of T cell receptor beta chains follows, all from one sample in a study of blood T cell repertoires in COVID-19. Only in-frame clones appear in the TCRdb table, and some are missing; sequencing was by immunoSEQ multiplex PCR. The sample includes roughly 500,000 clones, 88% of them seen just once. The material sequenced was PBMCs or T cells enriched from blood (not recorded which). These receptors were taken from a woman between 40 and 50 years old who had recovered from COVID-19. Both conserved end residues are part of each CDR3. A D gene is named only where the DNA matches it firmly. Clone size, where shown, is once, few, many, or a class for clones that have expanded.

V gene,D gene,J gene,clone size,CDR3 protein,CDR3 DNA
TRBV5-1,NA,TRBJ2-3,NA,CASSWTLAGDTQYF,TGCGCCAGCAGCTGGACCCTAGCAGGAGATACGCAGTATTTT
TRBV19,NA,TRBJ1-5,NA,CASSLNPAGASQPQHF,TGTGCCAGTAGTTTAAACCCCGCGGGGGCAAGTCAGCCCCAGCATTTT
TRBV4-3,NA,TRBJ1-1,NA,CASSHLRNTEAFF,TGCGCCAGCAGCCACCTGCGTAACACTGAAGCTTTCTTT
TRBV5-8,TRBD1,TRBJ2-1,few,CASSARDRGLDEQFF,TGTGCCAGCAGCGCACGGGACAGGGGGCTGGATGAGCAGTTCTTC
TRBV19,NA,TRBJ2-5,NA,CASSHRVSETQYF,TGTGCCAGTAGTCACCGCGTTTCGGAGACCCAGTACTTC
TRBV10-1,TRBD1,TRBJ1-4,few,CASSEGDSLVATNEKLFF,TGCGCCAGCAGTGAAGGGGACAGCTTAGTTGCAACTAATGAAAAACTGTTTTTT
TRBV7-2,NA,TRBJ2-7,once,CASSFDYRELSSYEQYF,TGTGCCAGCAGCTTCGATTACAGGGAACTAAGCTCCTACGAGCAGTACTTC
TRBV14,NA,TRBJ1-1,NA,CASSQDQVTEAFF,TGTGCCAGCAGCCAAGATCAGGTCACTGAAGCTTTCTTT
TRBV30,NA,TRBJ1-4,NA,CAWSWGSVNEKLFF,TGTGCCTGGAGTTGGGGCTCGGTAAATGAAAAACTGTTTTTT
TRBV7-8,NA,TRBJ2-1,NA,CASSLEMRWVINEQFF,TGTGCCAGCAGCTTAGAGATGAGGTGGGTGATCAATGAGCAGTTCTTC
TRBV6-4,NA,TRBJ1-4,NA,CASSVRENEKLFF,TGTGCCAGCAGTGTTAGAGAGAATGAAAAACTGTTTTTT
TRBV24-1,TRBD1,TRBJ2-5,NA,CATSDSDHRGQLETQYF,TGTGCCACCAGTGACTCCGACCACAGGGGGCAGTTAGAGACCCAGTACTTC
TRBV11-2,TRBD2,TRBJ2-7,NA,CASSLEPSGAYEQYF,TGTGCCAGCAGCTTAGAACCTAGCGGGGCCTACGAGCAGTACTTC
TRBV14,TRBD2,TRBJ2-2,NA,CASSLLAGGVTGELFF,TGTGCCAGCAGCCTACTAGCGGGAGGGGTCACCGGGGAGCTGTTTTTT
TRBV29-1,NA,TRBJ2-7,once,CSVADGFYEQYF,TGCAGCGTAGCAGACGGGTTCTACGAGCAGTACTTC
TRBV3-1/TRBV3-2,NA,TRBJ1-2,NA,CASSQGQNYGYTF,TGTGCCAGCAGCCAAGGGCAGAACTATGGCTACACCTTC
TRBV10-1,NA,TRBJ1-5,NA,CASTDRINQPQHF,TGCGCCAGTACGGACAGAATAAATCAGCCCCAGCATTTT
TRBV20-1,TRBD2,TRBJ2-7,few,CSASTSGRLSYEQYF,TGCAGTGCTAGTACTAGCGGGAGGCTAAGCTACGAGCAGTACTTC
TRBV6-5,NA,TRBJ2-7,NA,CASYNTLRAYEQYF,TGTGCCAGCTACAATACGTTGCGGGCCTACGAGCAGTACTTC
TRBV18,TRBD1,TRBJ2-1,NA,CASSQDREYREQFF,TGTGCCAGCTCACAGGACAGGGAGTATCGCGAGCAGTTCTTC